This TCR beta chain came from a study of PD-1 blockade in mismatch repair-deficient tumors. All patients were mismatch repair deficient, assessed by either PCR or immunohistochemistry. The data were produced by immunoSEQ multiplex PCR, yet TCRdb's version contains in-frame clones alone and is incomplete. The sample includes about 51,000 clones, approximately 84% of them seen just once. The germline gives CDR1 SGHTA, CDR2 FQGTGA. V lost 4 bases and J lost 2; bases outside the gene matches: 3. This CDR3 is 15 amino acids long. This clone was recorded a few times. This TCR was recovered from an adult with mismatch repair-deficient cancer. The V gene is TRBV7-3, the J gene TRBJ2-3; 10 positions match TRBD2. Sequencing was performed on peripheral blood, taken roughly 21 weeks after starting pembrolizumab. The DNA for the CDR3 is TGTGCCAGCAGCTCGACTAGCGGGCCCACAGATACGCAGTATTTT. Its protein product is CASSSTSGPTDTQYF.